This paragraph reports one T cell receptor (beta chain). The antigen remains undetermined. Added by template switching were UMIs that each held a 6-nucleotide sample barcode. TCRdb reprocessed the 5' RACE reads, keeping one entry per CDR3 protein, no DNA. The repertoire table contains approximately 140,000 distinct CDR3 sequences. CDR1 is SQVTM, CDR2 ANQGSEA, per germline. This CDR3 has 13 amino acids. These data belong to a study of monozygotic twins with inflammatory bowel disease. Study results and caveats: Compared with healthy co-twins, IBD patients showed reduced TCRbeta repertoire diversity by inverse Simpson.

The chain joins TRBV29-1 to TRBJ2-3; the D call from TCRdb, TRBD1, cannot be confirmed without DNA. Sequences were obtained from blood. The sequence was collected from a human donor with ulcerative colitis or Crohn's disease, or a healthy co-twin of an affected twin (not recorded which). CDR3 region: CSLDTGGTDTQYF.